This record concerns one T cell receptor (beta chain) sequence. As yet, its antigen is unknown. The data belong to a study of early T cells in non-severe SARS-CoV-2 infection. Study background: Sequencing input comprised bulk RNA from unsorted whole blood; chain pairing was not available. Study-level findings and limits: VDJdb matching skewed toward anti-spike CD8 responses, missing private and CD4 specificities.

Tagging with unique molecular identifiers was applied to individual cDNA molecules. TCRdb re-derived calls from the 5' RACE reads in MiXCR, one entry per CDR3 protein. The sample comprises about 52,000 distinct CDR3 sequences, approximately 11% of which are singletons, and roughly 13% rests with the top ten. The CDR3 has 12 amino acids. Germline assignment: CDR1 SGHRS and CDR2 YFSETQ. Trimming left V 6 bases short and J 4 bases short, with 8 bases between. The specimen was whole blood. This chain connects TRBV5-1 to TRBJ2-1; D gene unclear. The receptor was derived from an adult who was a healthcare worker with PCR-confirmed SARS-CoV-2 infection or an uninfected control (not recorded which). CDR3 nucleotides: TGCGCCAGCATGGGTGTTTACAATGAGCAGTTCTTC. The encoded protein is CASMGVYNEQFF.